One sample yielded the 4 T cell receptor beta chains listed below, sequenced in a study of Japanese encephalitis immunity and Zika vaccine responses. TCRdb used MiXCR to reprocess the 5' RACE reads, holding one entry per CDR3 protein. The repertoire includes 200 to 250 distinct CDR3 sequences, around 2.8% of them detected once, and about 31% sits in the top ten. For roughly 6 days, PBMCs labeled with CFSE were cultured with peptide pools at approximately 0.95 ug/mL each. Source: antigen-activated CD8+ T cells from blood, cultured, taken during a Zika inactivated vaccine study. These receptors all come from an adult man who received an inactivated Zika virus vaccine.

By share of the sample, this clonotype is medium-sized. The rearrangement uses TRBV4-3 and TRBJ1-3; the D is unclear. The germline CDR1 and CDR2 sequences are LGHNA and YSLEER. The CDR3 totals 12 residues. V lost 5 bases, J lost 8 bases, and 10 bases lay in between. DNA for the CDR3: TGCGCCAGCAGCTACCCGGGAGACACCATATATTTT. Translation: CASSYPGDTIYF.

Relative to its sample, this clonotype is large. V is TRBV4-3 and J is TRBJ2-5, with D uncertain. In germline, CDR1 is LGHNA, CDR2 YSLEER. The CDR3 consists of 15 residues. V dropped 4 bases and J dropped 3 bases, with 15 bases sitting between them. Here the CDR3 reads CASSLILEPKETQYF. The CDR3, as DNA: TGCGCCAGCAGCCTGATTCTCGAACCAAAAGAGACCCAGTACTTC.

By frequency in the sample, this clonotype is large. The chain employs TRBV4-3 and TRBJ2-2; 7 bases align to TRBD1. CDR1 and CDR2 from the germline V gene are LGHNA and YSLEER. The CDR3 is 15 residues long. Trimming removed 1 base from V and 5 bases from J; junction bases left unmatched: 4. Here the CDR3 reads CASSQVTGTTGELFF. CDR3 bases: TGCGCCAGCAGCCAAGTGACAGGGACGACCGGGGAGCTGTTTTTT.

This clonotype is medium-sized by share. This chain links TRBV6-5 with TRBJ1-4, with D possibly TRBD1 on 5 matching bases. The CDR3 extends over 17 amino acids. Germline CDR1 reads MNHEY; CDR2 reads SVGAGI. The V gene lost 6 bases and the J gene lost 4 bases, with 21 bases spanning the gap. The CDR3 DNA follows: TGTGCCAGCAGGAGAGGGGACCTTGGCGGGTATAATGAAAAACTGTTTTTT. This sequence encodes CASRRGDLGGYNEKLFF.